This T cell receptor (beta chain) was documented in a study of T cell responses to AZD1222 COVID-19 vaccine. On the study more broadly: Combined were second doses at about 4 or about 12 weeks. Study-level results: There were mostly white British donors and more females than males, and clonal diversity was possibly underestimated. After the peak T cell response, and only then, were repertoires sampled.

TCRdb keeps only in-frame clones here, not all; method: immunoSEQ multiplex PCR. The sample lists roughly 70,000 clones; 85% were seen once. Between the trimmed V and J ends, which lost 6 bases and 9 bases, there was a span of 12 bases. The CDR3 has 13 residues. CDR1 and CDR2 from the germline V gene are MNHEY and SMNVEV (reference sequence). This clone appeared a few times. The antigen is not known. V and J are TRBV27 and TRBJ1-6; D is unclear. The sample in question was peripheral blood, obtained on day 0 of AZD1222 vaccination. The receptor's source is an adult in good health. CDR3 protein: CASSFRGGSPLHF. CDR3 DNA: TGTGCCAGCAGCTTCCGAGGAGGTTCACCCCTCCACTTT.